A selection of T cell receptor beta chains follows, all from one sample in a study of OX40 agonist ivuxolimab in advanced cancers. Libraries were prepared by immunoSEQ multiplex PCR; TCRdb keeps only in-frame clonotypes and omits some of them. Here the sample spans fewer than 65,000 clones, more than 85% being singletons. This specimen consisted of CD4+ or CD8+ T cells sorted from blood, obtained in a trial of the OX40 agonist ivuxolimab. These receptors were taken from an adult with an advanced solid tumor such as melanoma, head and neck, liver or kidney cancer. Each CDR3 is given with its conserved first and last residue. The D gene is left open where the match is weak. Clone size is shown for a subset of rows, as once, few, many or a class of expanded clone.

j_call v_call d_call clone_size cdr3_aa cdr3_nt
TRBJ2-7 TRBV12-2 NA NA CASRLEGASDEQYF TGTGCAAGTCGCTTAGAGGGGGCGTCGGACGAGCAGTACTTC
TRBJ1-2 TRBV18 TRBD1 NA CASSPDRGDYGYTF TGTGCCAGCTCACCCGACAGGGGTGACTATGGCTACACCTTC
TRBJ2-2 TRBV2 TRBD2 once CAILTVISGGAKELFF TGTGCCATCCTGACAGTAATAAGCGGGGGGGCCAAGGAGCTGTTTTTT
TRBJ2-6 TRBV30 NA NA CACPTPSGPSGANVLTF TGTGCCTGCCCGACCCCCAGTGGCCCGTCTGGGGCCAACGTCCTGACTTTC
TRBJ2-7 TRBV7-9 NA NA CASSMTEETYEQYF TGTGCCAGCAGCATGACAGAGGAGACCTACGAGCAGTACTTC
TRBJ1-6 TRBV10-3 TRBD1 NA CAISETGTAYNSPLHF TGTGCCATCAGTGAGACCGGGACAGCCTATAATTCACCCCTCCACTTT
TRBJ2-7 TRBV4-1 NA NA CASSLARDTTYEQYF TGCGCCAGCAGCTTGGCCCGAGACACAACCTACGAGCAGTACTTC
TRBJ2-7 TRBV6-1 NA NA CASSRGTDEQYF TGTGCCAGCAGCCGGGGCACGGACGAGCAGTACTTC
TRBJ1-1 TRBV6-6 NA NA CASSYRQMNTEAFF TGTGCCAGCAGTTACCGGCAGATGAACACTGAAGCTTTCTTT
TRBJ2-1 TRBV7-3 NA NA CASSLSLAVNEQFF TGTGCCAGCAGCTTATCATTGGCGGTGAATGAGCAGTTCTTC
TRBJ1-5 TRBV5-6 NA NA CASSLALGMHQPQHF TGTGCCAGCAGCTTGGCCCTAGGGATGCATCAGCCCCAGCATTTT